This T cell receptor (beta chain) stems from a study of cytomegalovirus exposure and HLA in healthy donors. The PCR contained 60 Vbeta and 13 Jbeta primers. Clones were sequenced by immunoSEQ multiplex PCR, and TCRdb holds only the in-frame ones, with some missing. This table holds 150,000 to 250,000 clones, around 77% found once. Sequenced: PBMCs. The source is a man aged 25-40 years in good health and CMV-seronegative.

The DNA of the CDR3 is TGTGCCAGCAGTGAAGGAGGGTCCCCTCCATTCTACGAGCAGTACTTC. It encodes CASSEGGSPPFYEQYF. The gene calls are TRBV6-1 and TRBJ2-7, with D maybe TRBD2 (5 bases). The CDR3 covers 16 residues. The ends were cut back, 1 base at V and 3 bases at J, with 16 bases in the middle. Looked up from germline, CDR1 is MNHNS and CDR2 is SASEGT.